Listed here is a single TCR beta chain. TCRdb's table, derived via immunoSEQ multiplex PCR, lists solely in-frame clones and lacks some. The table lists 55,000 to 75,000 clones, around 80% of them singletons, with approximately 3.8% in the top ten. The CDR3 consists of 14 residues. Germline CDR1 is KGHDR and CDR2 is SFDVKD. V was pared by 6 bases and J by 2 bases, with 12 bases between. The data were obtained in a study of blood T cell repertoires in COVID-19. Sequencing input: peripheral blood. This chain uses TRBV24-1 with TRBJ2-5; D is uncertain. The receptor comes from a man aged 55 to 70 with acute or convalescent COVID-19. CDR3 DNA: TGTGCCACCAGTCAAACGGGTGGGCAAGAGACCCAGTACTTC. This sequence encodes CATSQTGGQETQYF.